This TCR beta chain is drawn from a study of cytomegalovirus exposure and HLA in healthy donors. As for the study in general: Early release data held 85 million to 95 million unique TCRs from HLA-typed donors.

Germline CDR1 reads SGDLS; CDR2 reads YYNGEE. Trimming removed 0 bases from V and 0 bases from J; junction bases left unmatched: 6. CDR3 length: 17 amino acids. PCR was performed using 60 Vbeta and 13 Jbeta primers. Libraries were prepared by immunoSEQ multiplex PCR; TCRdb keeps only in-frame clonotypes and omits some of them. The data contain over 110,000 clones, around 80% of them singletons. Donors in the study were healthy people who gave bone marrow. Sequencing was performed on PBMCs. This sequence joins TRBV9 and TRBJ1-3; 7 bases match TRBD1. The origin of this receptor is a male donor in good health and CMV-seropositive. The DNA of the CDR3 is TGTGCCAGCAGCGTAGCTCCCTCAGGGGGCTCTGGAAACACCATATATTTT. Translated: CASSVAPSGGSGNTIYF.